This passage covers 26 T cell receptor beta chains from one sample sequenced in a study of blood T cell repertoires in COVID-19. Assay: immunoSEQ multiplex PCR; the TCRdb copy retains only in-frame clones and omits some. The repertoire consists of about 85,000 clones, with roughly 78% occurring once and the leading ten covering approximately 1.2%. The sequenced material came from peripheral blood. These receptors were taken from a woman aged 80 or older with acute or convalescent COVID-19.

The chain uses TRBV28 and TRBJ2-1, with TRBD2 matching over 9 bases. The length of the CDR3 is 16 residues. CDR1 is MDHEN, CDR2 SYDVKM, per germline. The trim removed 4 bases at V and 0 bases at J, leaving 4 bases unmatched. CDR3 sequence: CASSSTSGHSYNEQFF. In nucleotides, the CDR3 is TGTGCCAGCAGTTCCACTAGCGGGCACTCCTACAATGAGCAGTTCTTC. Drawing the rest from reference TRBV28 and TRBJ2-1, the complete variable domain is DVKVTQSSRYLVKRTGEKVFLECVQDMDHENMFWYRQDPGLGLRLIYFSYDVKMKEKGDIPEGYSVSREKKERFSLILESASTNQTSMYLCASSSTSGHSYNEQFFGPGTRLTVL.

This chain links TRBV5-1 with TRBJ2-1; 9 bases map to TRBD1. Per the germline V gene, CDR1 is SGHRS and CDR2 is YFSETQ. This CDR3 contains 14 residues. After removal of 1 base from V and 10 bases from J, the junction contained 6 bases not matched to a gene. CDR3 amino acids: CASSLTTGGGEQFF. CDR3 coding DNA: TGCGCCAGCAGCTTGACTACAGGGGGCGGGGAGCAGTTCTTC.

CDR3 in amino acids: CASSLGFPGGDRGNEQYF. The CDR3 DNA reads TGCGCCAGCAGCTTGGGCTTTCCTGGAGGGGACAGGGGGAACGAGCAGTACTTC. The V call is TRBV5-1, the J call TRBJ2-7; the match to TRBD1 covers 11 bases. Germline CDR1 SGHRS, CDR2 YFSETQ. The CDR3 has 18 residues. V lost 0 bases and J lost 5; bases outside the gene matches: 13.

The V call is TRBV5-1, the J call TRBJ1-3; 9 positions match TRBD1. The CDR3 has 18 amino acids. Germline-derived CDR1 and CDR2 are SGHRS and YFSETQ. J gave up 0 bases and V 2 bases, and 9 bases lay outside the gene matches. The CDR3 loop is CASSLFSGTGISGNTIYF. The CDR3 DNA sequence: TGCGCCAGCAGCTTATTCTCCGGGACAGGGATCTCTGGAAACACCATATATTTT. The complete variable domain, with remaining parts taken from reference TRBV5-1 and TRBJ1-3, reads KAGVTQTPRYLIKTRGQQVTLSCSPISGHRSVSWYQQTPGQGLQFLFEYFSETQRNKGNFPGRFSGRQFSNSRSEMNVSTLELGDSALYLCASSLFSGTGISGNTIYFGEGSWLTVV.

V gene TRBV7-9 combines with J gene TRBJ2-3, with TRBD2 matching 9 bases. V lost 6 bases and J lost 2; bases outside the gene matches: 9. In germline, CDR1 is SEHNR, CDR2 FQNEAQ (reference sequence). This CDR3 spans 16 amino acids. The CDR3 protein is CASRPISGGDTDTQYF. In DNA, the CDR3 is TGTGCCAGCAGACCCATTAGCGGGGGAGACACAGATACGCAGTATTTT.

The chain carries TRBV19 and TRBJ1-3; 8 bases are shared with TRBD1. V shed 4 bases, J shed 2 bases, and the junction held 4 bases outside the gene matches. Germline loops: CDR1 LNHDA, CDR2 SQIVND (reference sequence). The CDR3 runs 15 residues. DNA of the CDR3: TGTGCCAGTAGTAGTGACAGGGGTCCTGGAAACACCATATATTTT. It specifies CASSSDRGPGNTIYF. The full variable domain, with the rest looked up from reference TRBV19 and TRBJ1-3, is DGGITQSPKYLFRKEGQNVTLSCEQNLNHDAMYWYRQDPGQGLRLIYYSQIVNDFQKGDIAEGYSVSREKKESFPLTVTSAQKNPTAFYLCASSSDRGPGNTIYFGEGSWLTVV.

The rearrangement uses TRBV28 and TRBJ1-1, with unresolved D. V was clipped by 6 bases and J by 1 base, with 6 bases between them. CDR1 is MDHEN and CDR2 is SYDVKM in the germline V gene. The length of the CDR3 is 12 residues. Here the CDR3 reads CASSLQNTEAFF. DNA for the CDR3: TGTGCCAGCAGCTTACAGAACACTGAAGCTTTCTTT. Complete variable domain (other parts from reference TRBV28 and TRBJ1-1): DVKVTQSSRYLVKRTGEKVFLECVQDMDHENMFWYRQDPGLGLRLIYFSYDVKMKEKGDIPEGYSVSREKKERFSLILESASTNQTSMYLCASSLQNTEAFFGQGTRLTVV.

CDR3 in amino acids: CATSRVIQGVVYTGETQYF. CDR3 nucleotide sequence: TGTGCCACCAGCAGAGTAATACAGGGGGTTGTATATACGGGAGAGACCCAGTACTTC. The J gene is TRBJ2-5, the V gene TRBV15, with TRBD1 matching over 8 bases. The trim removed 1 base at V and 4 bases at J, leaving 17 bases unmatched. The CDR3 has 19 amino acids. The germline V gene has CDR1 LNHNV and CDR2 YYDKDF (reference sequence).

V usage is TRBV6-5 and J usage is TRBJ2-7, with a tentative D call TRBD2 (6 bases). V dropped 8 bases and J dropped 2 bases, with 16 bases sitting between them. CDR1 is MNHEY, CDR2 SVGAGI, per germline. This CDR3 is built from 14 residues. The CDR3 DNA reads TGTGCCAGCCGCGGGACTGGAACAGCCTACGAGCAGTACTTC. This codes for CASRGTGTAYEQYF.

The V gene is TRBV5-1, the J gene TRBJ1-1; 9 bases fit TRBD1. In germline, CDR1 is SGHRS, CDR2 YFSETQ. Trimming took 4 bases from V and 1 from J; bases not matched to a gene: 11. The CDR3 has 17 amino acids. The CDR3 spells CASSPRGTGLRNTEAFF. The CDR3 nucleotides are TGCGCCAGCAGCCCGAGGGGGACAGGGCTGAGGAACACTGAAGCTTTCTTT.

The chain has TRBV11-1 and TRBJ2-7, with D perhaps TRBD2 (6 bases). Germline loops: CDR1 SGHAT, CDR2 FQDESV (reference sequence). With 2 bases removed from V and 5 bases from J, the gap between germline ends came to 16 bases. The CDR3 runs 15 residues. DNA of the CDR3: TGTGCCAGCAGCTTACTAGGTGGCGGGACCGACGAGCAGTACTTC. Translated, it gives CASSLLGGGTDEQYF.

DNA of the CDR3: TGTGCCAGTAGTATCTCGACAGGGGGGACAGATACGCAGTATTTT. Protein: CASSISTGGTDTQYF. The chain is built from TRBV19 and TRBJ2-3; 9 bases fit TRBD1. From germline, CDR1 is LNHDA and CDR2 SQIVND (reference sequence). The trim removed 3 bases at V and 3 bases at J, leaving 4 bases unmatched. The CDR3 extends over 15 amino acids.

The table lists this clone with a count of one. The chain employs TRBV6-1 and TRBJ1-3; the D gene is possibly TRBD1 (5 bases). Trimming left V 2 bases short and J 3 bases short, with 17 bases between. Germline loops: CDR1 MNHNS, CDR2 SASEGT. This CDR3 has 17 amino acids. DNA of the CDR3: TGTGCCAGCAGTGAACGTGTGGGCCAGGGTTATGGAAACACCATATATTTT. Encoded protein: CASSERVGQGYGNTIYF.

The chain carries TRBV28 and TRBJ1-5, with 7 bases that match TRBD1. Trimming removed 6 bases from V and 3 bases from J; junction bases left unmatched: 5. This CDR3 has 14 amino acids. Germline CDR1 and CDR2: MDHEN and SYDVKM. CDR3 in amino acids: CASSSGQTNQPQHF. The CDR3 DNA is TGTGCCAGCAGCTCGGGACAGACCAATCAGCCCCAGCATTTT.

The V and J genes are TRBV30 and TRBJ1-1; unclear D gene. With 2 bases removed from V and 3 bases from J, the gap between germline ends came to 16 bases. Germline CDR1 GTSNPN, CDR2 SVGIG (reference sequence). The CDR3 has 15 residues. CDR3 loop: CAWSSAGRKDTEAFF. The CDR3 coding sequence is TGTGCCTGGAGTTCGGCGGGGAGAAAGGACACTGAAGCTTTCTTT.

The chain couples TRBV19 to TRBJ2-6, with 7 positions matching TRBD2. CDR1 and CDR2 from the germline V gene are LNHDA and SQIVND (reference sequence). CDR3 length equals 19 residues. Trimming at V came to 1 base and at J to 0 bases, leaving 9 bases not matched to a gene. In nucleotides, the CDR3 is TGTGCCAGTAGTATAGGTGCGGGGGTTTCCCACTCTGGGGCCAACGTCCTGACTTTC. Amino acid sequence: CASSIGAGVSHSGANVLTF.

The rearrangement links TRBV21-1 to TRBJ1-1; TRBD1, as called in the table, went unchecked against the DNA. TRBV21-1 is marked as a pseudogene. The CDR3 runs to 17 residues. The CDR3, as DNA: TGTGCCAGCAGCCTAGTAGGCACAGGGGGGCTGAACACTGAAGCTTTCTTT. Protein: CASSLVGTGGLNTEAFF.

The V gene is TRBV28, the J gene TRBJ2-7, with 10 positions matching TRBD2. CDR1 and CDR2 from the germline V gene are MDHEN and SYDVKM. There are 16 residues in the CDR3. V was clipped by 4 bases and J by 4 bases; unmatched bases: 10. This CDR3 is CASSSNVIAGGYEQYF. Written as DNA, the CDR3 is TGTGCCAGCAGTTCTAATGTTATAGCGGGAGGTTACGAGCAGTACTTC.

CDR3 loop: CASSLGQFRGAAFF. The CDR3 DNA reads as TGTGCCAGCAGTTTAGGACAGTTTAGAGGAGCGGCTTTCTTT. V and J are TRBV27 and TRBJ1-1; possible D gene TRBD1, 6 bases. The CDR3 is 14 residues long. The V end lost 2 bases, the J end lost 11 bases, and 18 bases lay between the germline ends. The germline gives CDR1 MNHEY, CDR2 SMNVEV (reference sequence).

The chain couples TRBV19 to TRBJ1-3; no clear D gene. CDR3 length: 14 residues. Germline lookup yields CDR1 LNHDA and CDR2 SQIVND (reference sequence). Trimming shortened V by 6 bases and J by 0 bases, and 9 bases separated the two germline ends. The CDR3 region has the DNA TGTGCCAGTAGAGAGGGCTTCTCTGGAAACACCATATATTTT. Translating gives CASREGFSGNTIYF.

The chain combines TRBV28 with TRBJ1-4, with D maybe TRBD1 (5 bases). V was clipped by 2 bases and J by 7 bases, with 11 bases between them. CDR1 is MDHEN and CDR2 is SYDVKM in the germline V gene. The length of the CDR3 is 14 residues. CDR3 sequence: CASSLIGVGEKLFF. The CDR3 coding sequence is TGTGCCAGCAGTTTAATAGGGGTTGGTGAAAAACTGTTTTTT. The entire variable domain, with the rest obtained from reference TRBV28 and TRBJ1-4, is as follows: DVKVTQSSRYLVKRTGEKVFLECVQDMDHENMFWYRQDPGLGLRLIYFSYDVKMKEKGDIPEGYSVSREKKERFSLILESASTNQTSMYLCASSLIGVGEKLFFGSGTQLSVL.

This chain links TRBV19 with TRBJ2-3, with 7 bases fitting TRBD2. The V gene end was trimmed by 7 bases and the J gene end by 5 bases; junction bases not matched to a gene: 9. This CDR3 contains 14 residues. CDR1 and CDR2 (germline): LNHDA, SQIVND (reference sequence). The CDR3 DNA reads TGTGCCAGTACGGCGGGGGACCCTCGAGATACGCAGTATTTT. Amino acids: CASTAGDPRDTQYF. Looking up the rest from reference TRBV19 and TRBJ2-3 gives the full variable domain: DGGITQSPKYLFRKEGQNVTLSCEQNLNHDAMYWYRQDPGQGLRLIYYSQIVNDFQKGDIAEGYSVSREKKESFPLTVTSAQKNPTAFYLCASTAGDPRDTQYFGPGTRLTVL.

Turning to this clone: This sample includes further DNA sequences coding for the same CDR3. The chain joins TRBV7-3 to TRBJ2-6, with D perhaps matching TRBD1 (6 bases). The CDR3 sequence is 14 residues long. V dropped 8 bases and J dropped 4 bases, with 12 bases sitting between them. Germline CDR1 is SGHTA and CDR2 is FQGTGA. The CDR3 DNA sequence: TGTGCCAGCTCCCCCGGGACAGGGGCCAACGTCCTGACTTTC. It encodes CASSPGTGANVLTF.

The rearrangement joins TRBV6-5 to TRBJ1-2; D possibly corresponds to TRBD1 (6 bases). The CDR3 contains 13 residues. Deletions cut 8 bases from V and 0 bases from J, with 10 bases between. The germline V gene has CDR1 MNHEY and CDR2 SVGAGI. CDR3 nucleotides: TGTGCCAGCCAATGGACAGCTAACTATGGCTACACCTTC. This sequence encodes CASQWTANYGYTF.

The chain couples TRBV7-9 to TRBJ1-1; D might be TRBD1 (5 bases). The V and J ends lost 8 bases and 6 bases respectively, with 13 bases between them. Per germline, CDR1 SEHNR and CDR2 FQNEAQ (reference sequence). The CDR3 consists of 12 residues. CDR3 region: CASSTDLPEAFF. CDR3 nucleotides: TGTGCCAGCTCGACAGACCTCCCTGAAGCTTTCTTT.

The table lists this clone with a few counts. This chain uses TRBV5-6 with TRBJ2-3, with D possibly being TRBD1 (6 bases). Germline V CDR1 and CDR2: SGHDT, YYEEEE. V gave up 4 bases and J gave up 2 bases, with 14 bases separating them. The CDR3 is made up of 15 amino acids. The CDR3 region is CASSTWTEFTDTQYF. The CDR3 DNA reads TGTGCCAGCAGCACCTGGACAGAATTCACAGATACGCAGTATTTT.